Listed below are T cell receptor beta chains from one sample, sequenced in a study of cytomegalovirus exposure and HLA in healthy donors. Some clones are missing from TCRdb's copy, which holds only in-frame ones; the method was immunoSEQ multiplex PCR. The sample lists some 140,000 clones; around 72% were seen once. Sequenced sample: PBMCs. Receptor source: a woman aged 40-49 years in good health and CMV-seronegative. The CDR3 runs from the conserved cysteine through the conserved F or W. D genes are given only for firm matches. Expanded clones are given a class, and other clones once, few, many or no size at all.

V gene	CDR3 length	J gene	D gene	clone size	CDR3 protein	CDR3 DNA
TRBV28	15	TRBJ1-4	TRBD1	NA	CASNTPTGRGGKLFF	TGTGCCAGCAACACCCCGACAGGGCGAGGCGGAAAACTGTTTTTT
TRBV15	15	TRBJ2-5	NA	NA	CATSRGNRYQETQYF	TGTGCCACCAGCAGAGGCAACCGGTACCAAGAGACCCAGTACTTC
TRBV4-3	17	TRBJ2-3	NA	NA	CASSQWSSTRNTDTQYF	TGCGCCAGCAGCCAATGGTCTTCCACACGAAACACAGATACGCAGTATTTT
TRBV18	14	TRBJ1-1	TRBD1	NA	CASSGDRGGTEAFF	TGTGCCAGTTCGGGGGACAGGGGGGGCACTGAAGCTTTCTTT
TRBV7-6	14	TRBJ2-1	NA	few	CASSLGQAYNEQFF	TGTGCCAGCAGCTTAGGACAGGCGTACAATGAGCAGTTCTTC
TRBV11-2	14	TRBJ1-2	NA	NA	CASSLVTGGYGYTF	TGTGCCAGCAGCTTAGTCACGGGTGGCTATGGCTACACCTTC
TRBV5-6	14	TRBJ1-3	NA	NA	CASRPRGFGNTIYF	TGTGCCAGCAGACCGCGGGGGTTTGGAAACACCATATATTTT
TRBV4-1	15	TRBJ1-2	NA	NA	CASSQLWGGYYGYTF	TGCGCCAGCAGCCAACTTTGGGGGGGCTATTATGGCTACACCTTC
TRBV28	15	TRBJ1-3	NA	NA	CASRRKPSIGNTIYF	TGTGCCAGCAGACGTAAACCATCTATTGGAAACACCATATATTTT
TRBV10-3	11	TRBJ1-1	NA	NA	CAISGGWAAFF	TGTGCCATCAGTGGCGGGTGGGCAGCTTTCTTT
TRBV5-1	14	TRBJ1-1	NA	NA	CASSLAVGNTEAFF	TGCGCCAGCAGCTTGGCGGTTGGGAACACTGAAGCTTTCTTT
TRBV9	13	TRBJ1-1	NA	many	CASSGQRNTEAFF	TGTGCCAGCAGCGGACAGAGGAACACTGAAGCTTTCTTT
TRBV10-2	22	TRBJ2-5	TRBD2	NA	CASSESSSSVAGGPEFSETQYF	TGCGCCAGCAGTGAGTCGTCTTCGAGTGTGGCGGGGGGGCCAGAATTTTCGGAGACCCAGTACTTC
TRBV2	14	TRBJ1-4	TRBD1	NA	CASSTGLGVEKLFF	TGTGCCAGTTCGACAGGGCTTGGAGTTGAAAAACTGTTTTTT
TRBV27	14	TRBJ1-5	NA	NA	CASSLREGSQPQHF	TGTGCCAGCAGTTTACGGGAGGGTAGTCAGCCCCAGCATTTT
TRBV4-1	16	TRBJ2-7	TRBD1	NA	CASSPSGTGVEYEQYF	TGCGCCAGCAGCCCATCCGGGACAGGGGTTGAATACGAGCAGTACTTC
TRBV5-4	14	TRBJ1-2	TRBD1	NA	CASSSQGNNYGYTF	TGTGCCAGCAGCTCACAGGGGAATAACTATGGCTACACCTTC
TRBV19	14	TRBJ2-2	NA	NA	CASSITGNTGELFF	TGTGCCAGTAGTATTACAGGGAACACCGGGGAGCTGTTTTTT
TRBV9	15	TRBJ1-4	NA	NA	CASSISGSTNEKLFF	TGTGCCAGCAGCATCTCAGGGTCGACTAATGAAAAACTGTTTTTT
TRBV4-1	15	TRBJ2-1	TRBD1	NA	CASSLTGGWDNEQFF	TGCGCCAGCAGCTTAACAGGGGGCTGGGACAATGAGCAGTTCTTC
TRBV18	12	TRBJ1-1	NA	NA	CASSPERTEAFF	TGTGCCAGCTCACCAGAGAGGACTGAAGCTTTCTTT
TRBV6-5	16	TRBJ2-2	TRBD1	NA	CASSYVGQGANGELFF	TGTGCCAGCAGTTACGTCGGACAGGGGGCGAACGGGGAGCTGTTTTTT
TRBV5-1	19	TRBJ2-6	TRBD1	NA	CASSPGQGSSGWGANVLTF	TGCGCCAGCAGCCCGGGACAGGGTAGCTCTGGATGGGGGGCCAACGTCCTGACTTTC
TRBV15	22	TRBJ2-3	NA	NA	CATSPEGEGDLAPIIYTDTQYF	TGTGCCACCAGCCCCGAAGGGGAGGGGGACCTCGCGCCGATCATCTACACAGATACGCAGTATTTT
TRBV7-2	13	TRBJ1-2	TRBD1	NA	CASSLAGTGHYTF	TGTGCCAGCAGCTTAGCGGGGACAGGGCACTACACCTTC
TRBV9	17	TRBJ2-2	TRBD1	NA	CASSVARTGMNTGELFF	TGTGCCAGCAGCGTAGCTCGGACAGGGATGAACACCGGGGAGCTGTTTTTT
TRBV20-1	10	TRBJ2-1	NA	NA	CSAIHDEQFF	TGCAGTGCCATACACGATGAGCAGTTCTTC
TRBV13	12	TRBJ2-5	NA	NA	CASSLGKQTQYF	TGTGCCAGCAGCTTAGGAAAGCAGACCCAGTACTTC
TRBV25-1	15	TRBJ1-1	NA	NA	CASSDPRRGNTEAFF	TGTGCCAGCAGTGACCCAAGGCGAGGGAACACTGAAGCTTTCTTT
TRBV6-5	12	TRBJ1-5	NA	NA	CASSYEGRTQHF	TGTGCCAGCAGTTACGAGGGGAGGACCCAGCATTTT
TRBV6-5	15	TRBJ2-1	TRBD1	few	CASSYLQGAVNEQFF	TGTGCCAGCAGTTACCTACAGGGGGCAGTCAATGAGCAGTTCTTC
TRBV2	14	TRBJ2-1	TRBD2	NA	CASRRGGADNEQFF	TGTGCCAGCAGGCGGGGGGGTGCTGACAATGAGCAGTTCTTC
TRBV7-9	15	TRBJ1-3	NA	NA	CASSSVGVSGNTIYF	TGTGCCAGCAGCTCCGTAGGGGTCTCTGGAAACACCATATATTTT
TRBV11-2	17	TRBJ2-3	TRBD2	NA	CASSLGVSGGPTDTQYF	TGTGCCAGCAGCTTGGGTGTTAGCGGGGGACCCACAGATACGCAGTATTTT
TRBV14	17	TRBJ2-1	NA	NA	CASSQFRAIYQDNEQFF	TGTGCCAGCAGCCAATTCAGGGCCATTTACCAGGACAATGAGCAGTTCTTC
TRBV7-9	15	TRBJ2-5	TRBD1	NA	CASSSDRGIAETQYF	TGTGCCAGCAGCTCCGACAGGGGAATAGCTGAGACCCAGTACTTC
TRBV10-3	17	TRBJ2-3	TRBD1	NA	CAISESGQGHNYDTQYF	TGTGCCATCAGTGAGTCGGGACAGGGCCACAATTACGATACGCAGTATTTT
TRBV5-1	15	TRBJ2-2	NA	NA	CASSRFSLVAGELFF	TGCGCCAGCAGCCGATTTTCCTTAGTAGCAGGGGAGCTGTTTTTT
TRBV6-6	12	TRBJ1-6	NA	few	CASRAGRSPLHF	TGTGCCAGCAGGGCAGGTCGTTCACCCCTCCACTTT
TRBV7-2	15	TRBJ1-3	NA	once	CASSSPPRSGNTIYF	TGTGCCAGCAGCTCCCCCCCTCGGTCTGGAAACACCATATATTTT
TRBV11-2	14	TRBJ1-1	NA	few	CASSLNYQGTEAFF	TGTGCCAGCAGCTTAAATTATCAGGGCACTGAAGCTTTCTTT
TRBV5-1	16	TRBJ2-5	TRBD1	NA	CASSLGRTGGSETQYF	TGCGCCAGCAGCTTGGGGAGGACAGGGGGAAGTGAGACCCAGTACTTC